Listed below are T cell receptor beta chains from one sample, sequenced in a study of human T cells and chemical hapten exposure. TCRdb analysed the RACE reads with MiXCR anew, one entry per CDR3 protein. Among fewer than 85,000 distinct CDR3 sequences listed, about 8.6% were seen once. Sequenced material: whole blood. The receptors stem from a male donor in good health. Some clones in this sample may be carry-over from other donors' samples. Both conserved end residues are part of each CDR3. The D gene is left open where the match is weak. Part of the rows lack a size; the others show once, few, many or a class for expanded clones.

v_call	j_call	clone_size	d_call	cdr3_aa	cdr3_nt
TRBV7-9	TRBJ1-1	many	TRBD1	CASSFRDRGTEAFF	TGTGCCAGCAGCTTTAGGGACAGGGGCACTGAAGCTTTCTTT
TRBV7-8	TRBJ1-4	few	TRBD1	CASSSPGQPNEKLFF	TGTGCCAGCAGCTCTCCGGGACAGCCTAATGAAAAACTGTTTTTT
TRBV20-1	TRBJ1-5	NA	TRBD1	CSAWDSFDNQPQHF	TGCAGTGCATGGGACAGCTTTGACAATCAGCCCCAGCATTTT
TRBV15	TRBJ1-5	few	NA	CATSSRVGQPQHF	TGTGCCACCAGCAGCAGGGTAGGTCAGCCCCAGCATTTT
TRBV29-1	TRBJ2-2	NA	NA	CSVEHSSTGELFF	TGCAGCGTTGAACACAGTAGCACCGGGGAGCTGTTTTTT
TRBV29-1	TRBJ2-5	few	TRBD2	CSVLAGQETQYF	TGCAGCGTCCTAGCGGGTCAAGAGACCCAGTACTTC
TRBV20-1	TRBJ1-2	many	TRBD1	CSAKLRGYGYTF	TGCAGTGCTAAACTCAGGGGGTACGGCTACACCTTC
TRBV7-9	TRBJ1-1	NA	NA	CASSPLRENTEAFF	TGTGCCAGCAGCCCACTCAGGGAGAACACTGAAGCTTTCTTT
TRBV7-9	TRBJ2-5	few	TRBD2	CASSLAPGLAKETQYF	TGTGCCAGCAGCTTAGCGCCGGGACTAGCGAAAGAGACCCAGTACTTC
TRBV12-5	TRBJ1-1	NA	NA	CASGPSKWPSHTEAFF	TGTGCTAGTGGTCCCTCAAAGTGGCCGTCGCACACTGAAGCTTTCTTT
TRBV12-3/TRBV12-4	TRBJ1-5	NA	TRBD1	CASSFGGQGEQPQHF	TGTGCCAGCAGTTTTGGGGGACAGGGGGAGCAGCCCCAGCATTTT
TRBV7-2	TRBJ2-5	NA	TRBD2	CASSNPVASGGAGETKYF	TGTGCCAGCAGTAACCCGGTGGCTAGCGGGGGGGCTGGGGAGACCAAGTACTTC
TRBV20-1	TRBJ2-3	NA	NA	CSASAPSTDTQYF	TGCAGTGCTAGCGCCCCTAGTACGGATACGCAGTATTTT
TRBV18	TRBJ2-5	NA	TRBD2	CASSPPPSGSTQYF	TGTGCCAGCTCACCTCCGCCTAGCGGGAGCACCCAGTACTTC
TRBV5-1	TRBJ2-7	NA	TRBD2	CASSSRTSGPYEQYF	TGCGCCAGCAGCTCCCGGACTAGCGGCCCCTACGAGCAGTACTTC
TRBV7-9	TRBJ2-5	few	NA	CASSLGGRRVETQYF	TGTGCCAGCAGCCTAGGAGGCCGGAGGGTAGAGACCCAGTACTTC
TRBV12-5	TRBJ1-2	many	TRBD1	CASGLGQGNYGYTF	TGTGCTAGTGGTTTGGGACAGGGGAACTATGGCTACACCTTC
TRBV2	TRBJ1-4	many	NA	CASSERSQAGEKLFF	TGTGCCAGCAGTGAAAGGAGTCAGGCGGGAGAAAAACTGTTTTTT
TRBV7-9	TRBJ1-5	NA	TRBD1	CASSLVGGGGNQPQHF	TGTGCCAGCAGCTTAGTAGGGGGCGGTGGCAATCAGCCCCAGCATTTT
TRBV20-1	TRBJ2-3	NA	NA	CSARKGSTDTQYF	TGCAGTGCTAGGAAGGGAAGCACAGATACGCAGTATTTT
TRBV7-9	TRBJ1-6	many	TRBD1	CASSLVGQGESPLHF	TGTGCCAGCTCCCTTGTGGGACAGGGAGAATCACCCCTCCACTTT
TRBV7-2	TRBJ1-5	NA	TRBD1	CASSLEGANQPQHF	TGTGCCAGCAGCTTAGAGGGGGCCAATCAGCCCCAGCATTTT
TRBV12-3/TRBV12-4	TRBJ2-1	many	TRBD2	CASSLRIRFVGGSSYNEQFF	TGTGCCAGCAGTCTACGAATCAGGTTCGTGGGCGGGAGCTCCTACAATGAGCAGTTCTTC